One TCR beta chain is described in this entry. This clonotype was seen a few times. Its specific antigen is unknown. Base quality data are lacking; no much larger clone is found one base away. Amplification of TCR beta CDR3 regions was carried out from RNA transcripts. The first round of RT-PCR for the TCR CDR3 was performed with the HTBI primer set and the Qiagen OneStep RT-PCR kit. A second multiplex PCR round built the libraries, followed by size selection and purification. Sequencing of the libraries was done on an Illumina HiSeq2000 using paired-end 100 bp reads. On the study's bioinformatics: SOAPnuke was used to process the raw data, with reads discarded if the reads contained adapters or uncalled bases, had a mean Phred below 15, or lacked an exact constant-primer or identifier match. High-quality paired reads were merged using COPE v1.2.5, and each unique nucleotide sequence was defined as a clonotype. MiTCR v1.1 was used to align the clonotypes against IMGT TRBV, TRBD and TRBJ reference segments. The analysis included only V-J combinations with a frequency above 0.0001, which together covered approximately 99% of the repertoires. The TCS score was defined as the ratio of F50 (clonal expansion) to E x V (chaos), calculated using BLOSUM62-based TCRdist between CDR3 peptides within each V-J. Welch's t-statistics and random forest reduced roughly 500 V-J features to about 12, which were used in a naive Bayes classifier (R e1071). TCRdb applied fastp at Q25 and MiXCR to the public reads, then kept only in-frame beta chains. Rows with a matching CDR3 protein are joined into one entry that keeps the most common DNA and genes. The V and J calls, along with clone size, are taken from TCRdb and not from the paper's own processing. For this sample there are more than 450,000 distinct CDR3 sequences; 20% appear just once. The top ten hold 47% of the sample.

Moderately to severely active disease, a Clinical Activity Score of at least 3, a NOSPECS grade of at least 4, and a duration under 3 months were present in ophthalmopathy patients. Patients with uncontrolled infections, other autoimmune diseases, pregnancy or lactation were excluded. Diagnoses relied on clinical symptoms, serum thyroxine and TRAb, thyroid ultrasound and orbital computed tomography. PBMCs were isolated from 7.5 to 10 ml of fresh peripheral blood by Ficoll-Paque density gradient centrifugation. Total RNA was extracted with Trizol reagent, and quality was checked on an Agilent 2100 Bioanalyzer. Trimming costs V 2 bases and J 4 bases, and their ends lie 15 bases apart. Counted from cysteine to phenylalanine, this CDR3 has 16 amino acids. The only DNA kept is the CDR3, 48 bases in frame from the first base. The germline V gene gives CDR1 as KGHSH and CDR2 as LQKENI. This record belongs to a study of T cells in Graves' hyperthyroidism and ophthalmopathy (dated by TCRdb to between 2018 and 2021). Concerning the study at large: Peripheral blood was collected at initial diagnosis, before any treatment. To identify TCR V-J signatures that set the groups apart, the researchers used a discovery cohort of more than 95 patients, made up of under 45 with Graves' ophthalmopathy and about 55 with stable Graves' hyperthyroidism. An independent validation cohort of about 19 hyperthyroidism patients and approximately 15 patients who later progressed to ophthalmopathy tested prospective prediction of ophthalmopathy. For training and testing, the 100 or so patients in the discovery cohort were randomly divided in a 7:3 ratio. In addition, the study compared T-cell repertoires in thyroid tissue and in blood from roughly 6 Graves' hyperthyroidism patients. Following sampling, methimazole starting at 30 mg daily was given to hyperthyroidism patients, and high-dose intravenous methylprednisolone was given to ophthalmopathy patients. The paper describes TCR Vbeta CDR3 sequencing of 120 to 150 peripheral blood samples, made up of around 41 ophthalmopathy patients, 70 to 80 hyperthyroidism patients and some 17 progressor patients. The paper as a whole reports these results and caveats: Most expanded thyroid clonotypes (frequency above 0.001) were also found in blood, which suggests that blood repertoires may mirror thyroid immune responses. In validation, the model predicted progression to ophthalmopathy with about 71% sensitivity and about 73% specificity, a median of 6.5 months before onset. No statistical method was used to fix the sample size in advance, and group allocation was not hidden from the investigators. A model built on a 13 V-J signature distinguished ophthalmopathy from stable hyperthyroidism, reaching 87.88% sensitivity and 81.08% specificity in cross-validation and 80%/75% in testing.

The V and J segments used are TRBV18 and TRBJ1-5; TRBD1 might be the D gene, on 5 matching bases. Sequencing input: blood. The TCR sequence derives from a man aged 35-49 years with Graves' ophthalmopathy. The nucleotides are TGTGCCAGCTCACCATTCCGCGGGACTGATAATCAGCCCCAGCATTTT. This encodes CASSPFRGTDNQPQHF. When the CDR3 is completed using the reference TRBV18 and TRBJ1-5 genes on either side, the full variable domain is NAGVMQNPRHLVRRRGQEARLRCSPMKGHSHVYWYRQLPEEGLKFMVYLQKENIIDESGMPKERFSAEFPKEGPSILRIQQVVRGDSAAYFCASSPFRGTDNQPQHFGDGTRLSIL.